This passage covers 23 T cell receptor beta chains from one sample sequenced in a study of blood T cells in healthy people across ages (dated by TCRdb to the mid-2010s). Library creation used 5' RACE. TCRdb lists the instrument as Illumina HiSeq 2500. The second PCR ran for roughly 7 to 12 cycles and used a J-beta primer mix along with a sample-barcoded 5' primer. TCRdb reran the public reads through fastp at Q25 and MiXCR, keeping productive beta chains. Identical CDR3 protein sequences are pooled into one entry, listed with their most common genes and DNA. The sample yields roughly 2 million distinct CDR3 sequences; roughly 52% were counted once. The ten largest clones take up approximately 2% of the sample. The sample consisted of blood. The receptors originated from a woman between 35 and 50 years old in good health.

J is TRBJ2-1 and V is TRBV15, with 9 bases fitting TRBD2. Germline values: CDR1 LNHNV, CDR2 YYDKDF (reference sequence). The CDR3 spans 17 residues. The V gene end was trimmed by 0 bases and the J gene end by 6 bases; junction bases not matched to a gene: 9. For the CDR3, the DNA is TGTGCCACCAGCAGAGATAGGGCTAGCGGGGATCGCAATGAGCAGTTCTTC. Its translation: CATSRDRASGDRNEQFF.

The J gene is TRBJ2-6, the V gene TRBV7-2; D assignment may be TRBD1 or TRBD2 (5 bases each). The CDR3 is 17 amino acids. Looked up from germline, CDR1 is SGHTA and CDR2 is FQGNSA. Trimming cost V 0 bases and J 5 bases, with 14 bases left between them. CDR3 sequence: CASSLAGTELRANVLTF. The CDR3 nucleotides read TGTGCCAGCAGCTTAGCCGGGACGGAGTTAAGGGCCAACGTCCTGACTTTC.

As DNA, the CDR3 is TGTGCCAGTAGTAGTCAGGGGGCTGGCAAAAACATTCAGTACTTC. This gives the protein CASSSQGAGKNIQYF. The genes are TRBV19 and TRBJ2-4, with 8 bases that match TRBD1. V was clipped by 4 bases and J by 3 bases; unmatched bases: 5. CDR1 and CDR2 from the germline V gene are LNHDA and SQIVND (reference sequence). There are 15 residues in the CDR3.

This rearrangement joins TRBV18 to TRBJ2-6, with 7 positions matching TRBD1. Germline V gene sequence: CDR1 KGHSH, CDR2 LQKENI. CDR3 length equals 17 residues. V lost 3 bases to trimming and J lost 0 bases; unmatched junction nucleotides: 5. CDR3 region: CASSPLGQTSGANVLTF. In DNA form, the CDR3 reads TGTGCCAGCTCACCTCTGGGACAGACCTCTGGGGCCAACGTCCTGACTTTC.

With respect to this clonotype: A read error may produce the germline difference seen at one junction end. The genes are TRBV5-1 and TRBJ2-7, with 8 bases aligning to TRBD1. The V gene's germline CDR1 is SGHRS and CDR2 YFSETQ. This CDR3 contains 16 residues. The CDR3 is CASSTDRESDSYEQYF. The CDR3 region has the DNA TGTGCCAGCAGCACGGACAGGGAATCGGACTCCTACGAGCAGTACTTC.

The count of this clonotype is one. The chain employs TRBV20-1 and TRBJ1-6, with D perhaps matching TRBD1 (6 bases). There are 14 residues in the CDR3. Trimming removed 3 bases from V and 5 bases from J, with 11 bases in between. From germline, CDR1 is DFQATT and CDR2 SNEGSKA (reference sequence). CDR3 in amino acids: CSASKGDDNSPLHF. The CDR3, as DNA: TGCAGTGCTAGTAAGGGGGATGATAATTCACCCCTCCACTTT.

This chain uses TRBV5-1 with TRBJ2-7; unclear D gene. Trimming removed 0 bases at V and 2 bases at J, with 9 bases between. The CDR3 runs to 14 residues. Per germline, CDR1 SGHRS and CDR2 YFSETQ. CDR3 loop: CASSLAEPTYEQYF. CDR3 DNA: TGCGCCAGCAGCTTGGCCGAACCAACCTACGAGCAGTACTTC.

A few counts support this clonotype. This rearrangement joins TRBV7-2 to TRBJ2-1; unclear D gene. Deletions cut 1 base from V and 5 bases from J, with 12 bases between. Germline assignment: CDR1 SGHTA and CDR2 FQGNSA. The CDR3 length is 15 residues. CDR3 region: CASSLDRNNNNEQFF. The CDR3 coding sequence is TGTGCCAGCAGCTTAGACAGAAACAATAACAATGAGCAGTTCTTC.

This clonotype came up a few times. The V gene is TRBV12-3 or TRBV12-4, the J gene TRBJ2-1; 8 bases match TRBD1. The CDR3 has 14 amino acids. With 4 bases clipped from V and 9 bases from J, the junction kept 8 bases outside the gene matches. The CDR3 region is CASSWVRGLGEQFF. The CDR3 DNA follows: TGTGCCAGCAGTTGGGTCAGGGGGCTGGGTGAGCAGTTCTTC.

The CDR3 region has the DNA TGTGCCAGCAGCCGGCTGACAGGGGATGGCTACACCTTC. Translating it yields CASSRLTGDGYTF. The chain uses TRBV7-2 and TRBJ1-2; 8 bases agree with TRBD1. The CDR3 sequence is 13 residues long. Trimming took 5 bases from V and 6 from J; bases not matched to a gene: 5. Per germline, CDR1 SGHTA and CDR2 FQGNSA.

The CDR3 reads CASWTPGNGYTF. The DNA of the CDR3 is TGTGCCAGCTGGACTCCAGGGAATGGCTACACCTTC. The chain combines TRBV6-2 or TRBV6-3 with TRBJ1-2; D perhaps matches TRBD1 (5 bases). V lost 8 bases and J lost 6, with 13 bases in between. This CDR3 contains 12 residues. CDR1 and CDR2 from the germline V gene are MNHEY and SVGEGT.

The gene calls are TRBV11-2 and TRBJ1-1, with D unresolved. The CDR3 is 14 amino acids. Germline CDR1 reads SGHAT; CDR2 reads FQNNGV. The V and J ends lost 4 bases and 8 bases respectively, with 17 bases between them. Here the CDR3 reads CASSSALNSPEAFF. CDR3 DNA sequence: TGTGCCAGCAGCTCGGCCCTCAACAGTCCAGAAGCTTTCTTT.

This clonotype appeared a few times. The chain has TRBV4-1 and TRBJ2-1; 9 positions match TRBD1. CDR1 and CDR2 (germline): MGHRA, YSYEKL. Losses at the gene ends were 4 bases for V and 10 bases for J; bases not matched to a gene: 14. The CDR3 has 16 residues. The CDR3 nucleotides read TGCGCCAGCAGCCCCCTCAAAAACAGGGGGCGGTGGGAGCAGTTCTTC. This codes for CASSPLKNRGRWEQFF.

This clonotype was seen more than once but under ten times. V usage is TRBV6-5 and J usage is TRBJ1-2; TRBD1 matches at 9 bases. V was pared by 0 bases and J by 2 bases, with 4 bases of the junction left unmatched. The length of the CDR3 is 16 residues. Germline CDR1 MNHEY, CDR2 SVGAGI. The CDR3 sequence: CASSYSYRGRNYGYTF. The CDR3 nucleotides read TGTGCCAGCAGTTACTCGTACAGGGGGCGAAACTATGGCTACACCTTC.

The chain combines TRBV20-1 with TRBJ1-2; 7 bases fit TRBD1. This CDR3 is built from 14 residues. Germline CDR1 and CDR2: DFQATT and SNEGSKA (reference sequence). After removal of 6 bases from V and 6 bases from J, the junction contained 13 bases not matched to a gene. In nucleotides, the CDR3 is TGCAGTGCAATCGGGACAGCCGCAAGTAATGGCTACACCTTC. It translates to CSAIGTAASNGYTF.

This chain uses TRBV5-1 with TRBJ2-7, with 7 nucleotides matching TRBD1. The DNA end lines up better with TRBJ2-5; the J call may be wrong. CDR3 length equals 15 residues. Germline CDR1 is SGHRS and CDR2 is YFSETQ. The DNA of the CDR3 is TGCGCCAGCAGCCCAGGGGGACAGATTAAAGAGACCCAGTACTTC. This translates into CASSPGGQIKETQYF.

V is TRBV6-2 or TRBV6-3 and J is TRBJ2-1, with TRBD2 matching 9 bases. The CDR3 is made up of 16 amino acids. V was clipped by 5 bases and J by 4 bases; unmatched bases: 9. Germline values: CDR1 MNHEY, CDR2 SVGEGT. The CDR3 protein is CASSGWGGGAYNEQFF. DNA for the CDR3: TGTGCCAGCAGTGGATGGGGCGGGGGGGCGTACAATGAGCAGTTCTTC.

CDR3 protein: CATSRLRTRQETQFF. In nucleotides, the CDR3 is TGTGCCACCAGCAGATTGAGGACACGTCAAGAGACCCAGTTCTTC. The chain combines TRBV15 with TRBJ2-1, with a weak D call TRBD1 (5 bases). Germline-derived CDR1 and CDR2 are LNHNV and YYDKDF (reference sequence). This CDR3 is 15 amino acids long. With 2 bases removed from V and 13 bases from J, the gap between germline ends came to 21 bases.

The gene calls are TRBV7-6 and TRBJ2-3; a weak D match, TRBD2 (6 bases). There are 15 residues in the CDR3. Germline V gives CDR1 SGHVS, CDR2 FNYEAQ. V was clipped by 5 bases and J by 5 bases, with 17 bases between them. The CDR3 here is CASSHPGLAGDTQYF. CDR3 in DNA: TGTGCCAGCAGCCATCCGGGACTCGCGGGAGATACGCAGTATTTT.

The genes are TRBV24-1 and TRBJ2-1, with D possibly TRBD1 on 6 matching bases. CDR1 is KGHDR and CDR2 is SFDVKD in the germline V gene. Trimming pared 3 bases from V and 0 bases from J, leaving 11 bases between. CDR3 length equals 16 residues. The CDR3 sequence: CATSDARGISYNEQFF. The DNA for the CDR3 is TGTGCCACCAGTGATGCTAGGGGGATCTCCTACAATGAGCAGTTCTTC.

In its sample, this clonotype was seen a few times. This rearrangement joins TRBV3-1 to TRBJ2-3, with 7 bases identical to TRBD2. There are 19 residues in the CDR3. Germline trimming cut 3 bases from V and 0 bases from J; bases unmatched to any gene: 15. From germline, CDR1 is LGHDT and CDR2 YNNKEL (reference sequence). The CDR3 here is CASSQENGASGTSTDTQYF. The CDR3 DNA reads as TGTGCCAGCAGCCAGGAGAATGGAGCTAGCGGTACTAGCACAGATACGCAGTATTTT.

This clonotype was found a few times. The chain uses TRBV3-1 and TRBJ2-3, with 9 bases lining up with TRBD1. This CDR3 has 15 residues. CDR1 and CDR2 (germline): LGHDT, YNNKEL (reference sequence). Losses at the gene ends were 1 base for V and 2 bases for J; bases not matched to a gene: 1. The DNA for the CDR3 is TGTGCCAGCAGCCAAGGGGACAGGGTCACAGATACGCAGTATTTT. Protein sequence: CASSQGDRVTDTQYF.

Comment on this clonotype: No conserved phenylalanine or tryptophan ends this CDR3, so it is likely a read error. The chain has TRBV7-2 and TRBJ2-1; 8 bases fit TRBD2. Germline lookup yields CDR1 SGHTA and CDR2 FQGNSA. V trimming: 5 bases; J trimming: 8 bases; junction bases outside the gene matches: 11. CDR3 size: 15 residues. CDR3 sequence: CASSRPGLVIDEQFL. The CDR3 DNA follows: TGTGCCAGCAGCCGTCCGGGACTAGTCATTGATGAGCAGTTCTTA.